The 12 T cell receptor beta chains below come from one sample, sequenced in a study of T cell responses to AZD1222 COVID-19 vaccine. Libraries were prepared by immunoSEQ multiplex PCR; TCRdb keeps only in-frame clonotypes and omits some of them. The profile shows 160,000 or so clones, over 90% of them singletons. The input for sequencing was peripheral blood, taken 28 days after the second AZD1222 dose. These TCRs come from an adult who received the AZD1222 COVID-19 vaccine.

V gene TRBV7-9 combines with J gene TRBJ1-6, with 11 bases that match TRBD1. CDR3 size: 16 residues. The germline CDR1 and CDR2 sequences are SEHNR and FQNEAQ (reference sequence). The trim removed 5 bases at V and 8 bases at J, leaving 8 bases unmatched. The CDR3 DNA reads as TGTGCCAGCAGCCGCGGGACAGGGGGTTTAGATTCACCCCTCCACTTT. Protein: CASSRGTGGLDSPLHF.

This chain links TRBV6-1 with TRBJ1-5; D remains ambiguous. The V gene's germline CDR1 is MNHNS and CDR2 SASEGT. Trimming pared 1 base from V and 4 bases from J, leaving 5 bases between. There are 13 residues in the CDR3. The CDR3 region has the DNA TGTGCCAGCAGTGAAGGAGGAAATCAGCCCCAGCATTTT. Translation: CASSEGGNQPQHF.

The CDR3 is CASSQFAGTSGNTIYF. The CDR3 DNA is TGTGCCAGCAGCCAATTCGCCGGGACCTCTGGAAACACCATATATTTT. The rearrangement links TRBV3-1 (or the pseudogene TRBV3-2) to TRBJ1-3; tentative D call: TRBD1 (5 bases). CDR1 and CDR2 from the germline V gene are LGHDT and YNNKEL (reference sequence). The CDR3 spans 16 residues. V lost 2 bases to trimming and J lost 0 bases, with 11 bases between them.

This clone was picked up one time. The chain has TRBV3-1 (or the pseudogene TRBV3-2) and TRBJ2-5; TRBD2 might be the D (7 bases). There are 16 residues in the CDR3. Trimming stripped 0 bases from V and 8 bases from J, with 19 bases between. In germline, CDR1 is LGHDT, CDR2 YNNKEL (reference sequence). CDR3 bases: TGTGCCAGCAGCCAAGATAGTGGACTAGGGGGAGGAACCCAGTACTTC. This translates into CASSQDSGLGGGTQYF.

The V gene is TRBV28, the J gene TRBJ2-7, with TRBD2 matching 7 bases. CDR3 length: 14 amino acids. After removal of 2 bases from V and 6 bases from J, the junction contained 7 bases not matched to a gene. CDR1 is MDHEN, CDR2 SYDVKM, per germline. The CDR3 DNA follows: TGTGCCAGCAGTTTAGGGCGGGAGCTGCGCGAGCAGTACTTC. Its protein is CASSLGRELREQYF.

The rearrangement links TRBV21-1 to TRBJ1-5. TRBV21-1 is annotated as a pseudogene. The CDR3 covers 15 residues. The CDR3 here is CASSKAHGERQPQHF. In DNA form, the CDR3 reads TGTGCCAGCAGCAAAGCGCACGGGGAGAGACAGCCCCAGCATTTT.

The V call is TRBV4-2, the J call TRBJ2-1, with 8 bases aligning to TRBD2. V dropped 2 bases and J dropped 7; count of bases not matched to a gene: 10. The CDR3 is 16 amino acids. Looked up from germline, CDR1 is LGHNA and CDR2 is YNFKEQ. The CDR3 here is CASSQSFSGVQNEQFF. CDR3 in DNA: TGTGCCAGCAGCCAATCGTTTAGCGGGGTACAAAATGAGCAGTTCTTC.

The rearrangement uses TRBV2 and TRBJ1-1, with 8 bases lining up with TRBD1. Germline CDR1 and CDR2: SNHLY and FYNNEI. The CDR3 has 14 residues. V was clipped by 10 bases and J by 4 bases; unmatched bases: 11. The CDR3 coding sequence is TGTGCCACTCCGACAGGGGTCGGGAGCACTGAAGCTTTCTTT. This gives the protein CATPTGVGSTEAFF. Using reference TRBV2 and TRBJ1-1 for the parts outside the CDR3, the full variable domain is EPEVTQTPSHQVTQMGQEVILRCVPISNHLYFYWYRQILGQKVEFLVSFYNNEISEKSEIFDDQFSVERPDGSNFTLKIRSTKLEDSAMYFCATPTGVGSTEAFFGQGTRLTVV.

The chain couples TRBV7-2 to TRBJ1-5; a possible D gene is TRBD1 (5 bases). Germline V gives CDR1 SGHTA, CDR2 FQGNSA. V was clipped by 5 bases and J by 6 bases, with 14 bases between them. The CDR3 sequence is 14 residues long. The CDR3 region is CASSVRDGGQPQHF. CDR3 DNA: TGTGCCAGCAGCGTCCGGGACGGGGGTCAGCCCCAGCATTTT.

V gene TRBV30 combines with J gene TRBJ1-2, with D perhaps matching TRBD1 (5 bases). CDR3 size: 14 residues. V was pared by 3 bases and J by 4 bases, with 15 bases between. CDR1 and CDR2 (germline): GTSNPN, SVGIG (reference sequence). The CDR3, as DNA: TGTGCCTGGAGAGCCGACAGCAACCTCTATGGCTACACCTTC. Translated, it gives CAWRADSNLYGYTF.

This rearrangement joins TRBV29-1 to TRBJ2-1, with TRBD2 matching 10 bases. CDR3 length: 17 amino acids. With V trimmed by 4 bases and J by 4 bases, 13 bases remained unmatched. The V gene's germline CDR1 is SQVTM and CDR2 ANQGSEA. The CDR3 coding sequence is TGCAGCGTTGTAGCAGGGCGGACTAGCGGAGTTTACAATGAGCAGTTCTTC. This gives the protein CSVVAGRTSGVYNEQFF.

V is TRBV19 and J is TRBJ2-7; 8 bases map to TRBD1. The germline gives CDR1 LNHDA, CDR2 SQIVND (reference sequence). The length of the CDR3 is 13 residues. The trim removed 9 bases at V and 2 bases at J, leaving 6 bases unmatched. CDR3 in amino acids: CASRDRTTYEQYF. For the CDR3, the DNA is TGTGCCAGCCGGGACAGGACCACCTACGAGCAGTACTTC.